A selection of T cell receptor beta chains follows, all from one sample in a study of post-analysis software for immune sequencing data. TCRdb called the PCR reads again in MiXCR, with one record for every CDR3 protein. The data contain about 540,000 distinct CDR3 sequences, around 34% of them singletons. Sequencing used blood. Every receptor here comes from a girl younger than 18 with multiple sclerosis. Each CDR3 is given with its conserved first and last residue. A D gene is named only where the DNA matches it firmly. Part of the rows lack a size; the others show once, few, many or a class for expanded clones.

v_call	clone_size	d_call	j_call	cdr3_aa	cdr3_nt
TRBV12-3/TRBV12-4	-	-	TRBJ1-1	CASSSYRENTEAFF	TGTGCCAGCAGTAGCTACAGGGAGAACACTGAAGCTTTCTTT
TRBV27	-	TRBD1	TRBJ2-1	CATRQGSYNEQFF	TGTGCCACCAGACAGGGTTCCTACAATGAGCAGTTCTTC
TRBV20-1	-	-	TRBJ1-2	CSAALLPLANYGYTF	TGCAGTGCTGCTCTCCTTCCCTTGGCTAACTATGGCTACACCTTC
TRBV5-5	few	-	TRBJ2-1	CASSLAQEDNEQFF	TGTGCCAGCAGCTTGGCCCAGGAAGACAATGAGCAGTTCTTC
TRBV4-1	-	-	TRBJ2-7	CASSQALDRQYF	TGCGCCAGCAGCCAAGCCCTAGATCGGCAGTACTTC
TRBV5-4	few	-	TRBJ2-3	CASSLEPAFSTDTQYF	TGTGCCAGCAGCTTGGAGCCCGCTTTTAGCACAGATACGCAGTATTTT
TRBV7-8	-	-	TRBJ2-6	CASSSNELLGTHNSGANVLTF	TGTGCCAGCAGCTCAAACGAACTCCTCGGGACACACAACTCTGGGGCCAACGTCCTGACTTTC
TRBV7-8	few	-	TRBJ2-7	CASSFDRSLSSYEQYF	TGTGCCAGCAGCTTCGACAGGTCACTAAGCTCCTACGAGCAGTACTTC
TRBV6-4	few	-	TRBJ1-2	CARRDYGYTF	TGTGCCAGAAGGGACTATGGCTACACCTTC
TRBV12-3/TRBV12-4	-	-	TRBJ2-7	CASSLKGRAYEQYF	TGTGCCAGCAGTTTAAAGGGCCGCGCCTACGAGCAGTACTTC
TRBV28	-	-	TRBJ1-1	CASSVPGHQNTEAFF	TGTGCCAGCAGTGTCCCGGGACACCAGAACACTGAAGCTTTCTTT
TRBV5-1	-	TRBD2	TRBJ2-5	CASSLGASGGIQETQYF	TGCGCCAGCAGCTTGGGTGCTAGCGGGGGGATCCAAGAGACCCAGTACTTC
TRBV5-5	-	-	TRBJ2-1	CASTLGYNERFF	TGTGCCAGCACACTAGGCTACAATGAGCGGTTCTTC
TRBV12-3/TRBV12-4	few	-	TRBJ2-5	CASRSGRLVWETQYF	TGTGCCAGCAGGTCCGGGCGTCTAGTTTGGGAGACCCAGTACTTC
TRBV10-3	-	-	TRBJ1-5	CAISSGVESNQPQHF	TGTGCCATCAGCTCGGGGGTTGAGAGCAATCAGCCCCAGCATTTT
TRBV20-1	-	-	TRBJ2-3	CSAAAYIVDTQYF	TGCAGTGCCGCTGCCTACATTGTAGATACGCAGTATTTT
TRBV13	-	-	TRBJ1-3	CASSALADTIYF	TGTGCCAGCAGCGCGCTCGCCGACACCATATATTTT
TRBV20-1	few	TRBD2	TRBJ2-1	CSAETGTRNEQFF	TGCAGTGCCGAAACCGGGACTAGAAACGAGCAGTTCTTC
TRBV7-2	-	-	TRBJ2-3	CASSHPGRTQYF	TGTGCCAGCAGCCATCCGGGACGCACGCAGTATTTT
TRBV28	-	TRBD2	TRBJ2-5	CASSTLAGQGETQYF	TGTGCCAGCAGTACACTAGCGGGTCAAGGGGAGACCCAGTACTTC
TRBV11-2	few	-	TRBJ2-5	CAGSYPGETQYF	TGTGCCGGCAGCTACCCCGGCGAGACCCAGTACTTC
TRBV7-9	-	-	TRBJ2-2	CASSLLRENTGELFF	TGTGCCAGCAGCTTATTACGGGAGAACACCGGGGAGCTGTTTTTT